These 21 T cell receptor beta chains originate from one sample sequenced in a study of radiotherapy plus CTLA-4 blockade in lung cancer (dated by TCRdb to the late 2010s). The receptor library was made with the immunoSEQ multiplex PCR assay. The table was pulled from immuneACCESS by TCRdb, which kept in-frame rearrangements only. Such tables lose some clones; where checked, under half of the loss comes from unresolved V genes, and the rest has no known cause. In this sample the table shows 40,000 to 50,000 clones, around four fifths of which occur a single time. Approximately 3.3% of the sample is in the top ten clones. Sequencing was performed on peripheral blood, taken from a patient treated with radiotherapy plus ipilimumab. All receptors derive from a human donor with non-small cell lung cancer who had stable disease on radiotherapy plus ipilimumab.

CDR3 amino acids: CASSPGLAGREQFF. DNA for the CDR3: TGTGCCAGCAGCCCCGGACTAGCGGGAAGGGAGCAGTTCTTC. The genes are TRBV7-2 and TRBJ2-1; TRBD2 matches 12 bases. Trimming removed 5 bases from V and 10 bases from J; junction bases left unmatched: 6. The CDR3 is made up of 14 amino acids. Germline CDR1 is SGHTA and CDR2 is FQGNSA.

This sequence joins TRBV28 and TRBJ1-4, with 9 bases matching TRBD1. V shed 10 bases and J 0 bases; nucleotides not matched to a gene: 6. Germline V gene lookup returns CDR1 MDHEN and CDR2 SYDVKM. The CDR3 consists of 15 residues. CDR3 nucleotides: TGTGCCACCGGGGGACAGGGAACAACTAATGAAAAACTGTTTTTT. Its protein product is CATGGQGTTNEKLFF. The variable domain in full, with the rest retrieved from reference TRBV28 and TRBJ1-4, is DVKVTQSSRYLVKRTGEKVFLECVQDMDHENMFWYRQDPGLGLRLIYFSYDVKMKEKGDIPEGYSVSREKKERFSLILESASTNQTSMYLCATGGQGTTNEKLFFGSGTQLSVL.

The chain combines TRBV5-4 with TRBJ2-3; TRBD2 matches at 7 bases. V lost 9 bases, J lost 2 bases, and 9 bases stayed unmatched. CDR3 length: 14 residues. CDR1 is SGHNT, CDR2 YYREEE, per germline (reference sequence). Here the CDR3 reads CATFRGDSTDTQYF. The CDR3 DNA follows: TGTGCCACCTTTCGGGGGGATTCCACAGATACGCAGTATTTT. The entire variable domain, with the rest obtained from reference TRBV5-4 and TRBJ2-3, is as follows: ETGVTQSPTHLIKTRGQQVTLRCSSQSGHNTVSWYQQALGQGPQFIFQYYREEENGRGNFPPRFSGLQFPNYSSELNVNALELDDSALYLCATFRGDSTDTQYFGPGTRLTVL.

The V call is TRBV19, the J call TRBJ1-2; D might be TRBD1 (5 bases). This CDR3 contains 14 residues. The V and J ends lost 7 bases and 3 bases respectively, with 15 bases between them. From germline, CDR1 is LNHDA and CDR2 SQIVND (reference sequence). The CDR3 spells CASTPTELYYGYTF. The DNA for the CDR3 is TGTGCCAGTACCCCGACAGAACTCTACTATGGCTACACCTTC.

This clone was detected only a few times. This rearrangement joins TRBV28 to TRBJ2-1; 8 nucleotides line up with TRBD2. The CDR3 spans 14 residues. Germline lookup yields CDR1 MDHEN and CDR2 SYDVKM. J gave up 4 bases and V 6 bases, and 5 bases lay outside the gene matches. The chain's CDR3 is CASSKLAEYNEQFF. Here the CDR3 DNA reads TGTGCCAGCAGCAAACTAGCGGAATACAATGAGCAGTTCTTC.

This chain uses TRBV7-3 with TRBJ2-3; no clear D gene. The V and J ends lost 4 bases and 2 bases respectively, with 4 bases between them. The length of the CDR3 is 12 residues. Germline-derived CDR1 and CDR2 are SGHTA and FQGTGA. CDR3 loop: CASSYTTDTQYF. CDR3 DNA: TGTGCCAGCAGCTACACCACAGATACGCAGTATTTT. Complete variable domain (other parts from reference TRBV7-3 and TRBJ2-3): GAGVSQTPSNKVTEKGKYVELRCDPISGHTALYWYRQSLGQGPEFLIYFQGTGAADDSGLPNDRFFAVRPEGSVSTLKIQRTERGDSAVYLCASSYTTDTQYFGPGTRLTVL.

The genes are TRBV11-2 and TRBJ2-7, with TRBD1 matching over 8 bases. The germline V gene encodes CDR1 SGHAT and CDR2 FQNNGV. V trimming: 3 bases; J trimming: 3 bases; junction bases outside the gene matches: 1. This CDR3 has 13 residues. The CDR3: CASSFTGGYEQYF. Here the CDR3 DNA reads TGTGCCAGCAGCTTCACAGGGGGCTACGAGCAGTACTTC. Full variable domain (remainder filled in from reference TRBV11-2 and TRBJ2-7): EAGVAQSPRYKIIEKRQSVAFWCNPISGHATLYWYQQILGQGPKLLIQFQNNGVVDDSQLPKDRFSAERLKGVDSTLKIQPAKLEDSAVYLCASSFTGGYEQYFGPGTRLTVT.

The CDR3 region has the DNA TGTGCCAGCAGCCCCGGGCCGGAGGGTCAGCCCCAGCATTTT. Its protein is CASSPGPEGQPQHF. This chain joins TRBV7-2 and TRBJ1-5; D uncertain. Germline-derived CDR1 and CDR2 are SGHTA and FQGNSA. Trimming stripped 5 bases from V and 6 bases from J, with 14 bases between. CDR3 size: 14 residues.

V gene TRBV9 combines with J gene TRBJ2-1; D gene ambiguous. The ends were cut back, 2 bases at V and 8 bases at J, with 5 bases in the middle. CDR3 size: 11 residues. Germline values: CDR1 SGDLS, CDR2 YYNGEE. The CDR3 is CASSVSDEQFF. The CDR3 nucleotides are TGTGCCAGCAGCGTCTCAGATGAGCAGTTCTTC.

DNA of the CDR3: TGTGCCGCAAGCCCCCTCCGGGAGGAGGTTTTGGGAGATACGCAGTATTTT. Protein: CAASPLREEVLGDTQYF. The chain combines TRBV10-3 with TRBJ2-3, with 7 nucleotides matching TRBD2. Looked up from germline, CDR1 is ENHRY and CDR2 is SYGVKD. Trimming cost V 11 bases and J 5 bases; bases outside gene matches: 22. The CDR3 has 17 residues.

This chain links TRBV28 with TRBJ1-4; D ambiguous. Germline V lookup: CDR1 MDHEN, CDR2 SYDVKM. The CDR3 is 14 residues long. The V end was cut by 4 bases, the J end by 0 bases, with 6 bases between. In DNA form, the CDR3 reads TGTGCCAGCAGTTATCATGCAACTAATGAAAAACTGTTTTTT. Its translation: CASSYHATNEKLFF.

The table lists this clone with a few counts. The chain uses TRBV27 and TRBJ2-5; 9 bases are shared with TRBD2. CDR3 length: 15 amino acids. J gave up 2 bases and V 4 bases, and 5 bases lay outside the gene matches. Germline assignment: CDR1 MNHEY and CDR2 SMNVEV (reference sequence). The CDR3 spells CASSSTSGLQETQYF. Written as DNA, the CDR3 is TGTGCCAGCAGTTCGACTAGCGGCCTTCAAGAGACCCAGTACTTC.

Only one count was recorded for this clone. The chain is built from TRBV2 and TRBJ2-7; no clear D. Between the trimmed V and J ends, which lost 7 bases and 7 bases, there was a span of 26 bases. The CDR3 covers 16 residues. Germline CDR1 SNHLY, CDR2 FYNNEI. Here the CDR3 DNA reads TGTGCCAGCACCCCAAGTGTGGCGGTTCGGTTTGGGGAGCAGTACTTC. This encodes CASTPSVAVRFGEQYF.

V gene TRBV28 combines with J gene TRBJ2-1; 11 positions match TRBD2. The CDR3 sequence is 15 residues long. Trimming cost V 6 bases and J 4 bases; bases outside gene matches: 5. Looked up from germline, CDR1 is MDHEN and CDR2 is SYDVKM. The CDR3 DNA is TGTGCCAGCAGGGTAGCGGGAGGGCTTTACAATGAGCAGTTCTTC. Residues: CASRVAGGLYNEQFF.

The rearrangement links TRBV6-4 to TRBJ2-5, with 8 bases lining up with TRBD2. V dropped 5 bases and J dropped 1; count of bases not matched to a gene: 9. Per germline, CDR1 MRHNA and CDR2 SNTAGT. The length of the CDR3 is 16 residues. CDR3 nucleotides: TGTGCCAGCAGTAGTCGCCGGGGGGGAAGCCAAGAGACCCAGTACTTC. Encoded protein: CASSSRRGGSQETQYF.

The V call is TRBV28, the J call TRBJ1-1; D perhaps matches TRBD1 (5 bases). There are 15 residues in the CDR3. The V end lost 6 bases, the J end lost 4 bases, and 18 bases lay between the germline ends. Germline CDR1 is MDHEN and CDR2 is SYDVKM. The CDR3 loop is CASSRWGGVSTEAFF. In DNA form, the CDR3 reads TGTGCCAGCAGCCGATGGGGGGGAGTGAGCACTGAAGCTTTCTTT.

The CDR3, as DNA: TGCGCCAGCAGCTTGGTGGGATCCCGGGGAGCCAATTCACCCCTCCACTTT. It yields the protein CASSLVGSRGANSPLHF. This sequence joins TRBV5-1 and TRBJ1-6, with unresolved D. This CDR3 contains 17 residues. Trimming cost V 0 bases and J 7 bases, with 17 bases left between them. Germline V gene data show CDR1 as SGHRS and CDR2 as YFSETQ. The full variable domain, completed using reference TRBV5-1 and TRBJ1-6, is KAGVTQTPRYLIKTRGQQVTLSCSPISGHRSVSWYQQTPGQGLQFLFEYFSETQRNKGNFPGRFSGRQFSNSRSEMNVSTLELGDSALYLCASSLVGSRGANSPLHFGNGTRLTVT.

This rearrangement joins TRBV27 to TRBJ2-3, with TRBD2 matching over 15 bases. V was clipped by 6 bases and J by 2 bases; unmatched bases: 9. From germline, CDR1 is MNHEY and CDR2 SMNVEV (reference sequence). The CDR3 spans 18 residues. The DNA for the CDR3 is TGTGCCAGCAGCCGGACTAGCGGGAGGGCCTCCAACACAGATACGCAGTATTTT. Translated: CASSRTSGRASNTDTQYF.

The CDR3 DNA reads as TGTGCCAGCAGCGGGGACAGGGGTTTCTACGAGCAGTACTTC. Translation: CASSGDRGFYEQYF. This rearrangement joins TRBV9 to TRBJ2-7; 10 bases map to TRBD1. There are 14 residues in the CDR3. The germline V gene encodes CDR1 SGDLS and CDR2 YYNGEE. J was trimmed by 3 bases and V by 3 bases; bases with no gene match: 3.

V usage is TRBV9 and J usage is TRBJ2-3, with D possibly TRBD2 on 5 matching bases. Looked up from germline, CDR1 is SGDLS and CDR2 is YYNGEE. Trimming stripped 3 bases from V and 2 bases from J, with 10 bases between. This CDR3 region has 14 residues. CDR3 nucleotides: TGTGCCAGCAGCGGGAGGCCTGACACAGATACGCAGTATTTT. It encodes CASSGRPDTDTQYF. The whole variable domain, remainder taken from reference TRBV9 and TRBJ2-3, is DSGVTQTPKHLITATGQRVTLRCSPRSGDLSVYWYQQSLDQGLQFLIQYYNGEERAKGNILERFSAQQFPDLHSELNLSSLELGDSALYFCASSGRPDTDTQYFGPGTRLTVL.

This clone was counted a few times. The rearrangement uses TRBV4-1 and TRBJ2-4, with D possibly matching TRBD1 (6 bases). From germline, CDR1 is MGHRA and CDR2 YSYEKL. V was trimmed by 2 bases and J by 0 bases, leaving 8 bases between them. This CDR3 is 15 amino acids long. The CDR3: CASSQTGLAKNIQYF. The CDR3 region has the DNA TGCGCCAGCAGCCAAACAGGGCTAGCCAAAAACATTCAGTACTTC.